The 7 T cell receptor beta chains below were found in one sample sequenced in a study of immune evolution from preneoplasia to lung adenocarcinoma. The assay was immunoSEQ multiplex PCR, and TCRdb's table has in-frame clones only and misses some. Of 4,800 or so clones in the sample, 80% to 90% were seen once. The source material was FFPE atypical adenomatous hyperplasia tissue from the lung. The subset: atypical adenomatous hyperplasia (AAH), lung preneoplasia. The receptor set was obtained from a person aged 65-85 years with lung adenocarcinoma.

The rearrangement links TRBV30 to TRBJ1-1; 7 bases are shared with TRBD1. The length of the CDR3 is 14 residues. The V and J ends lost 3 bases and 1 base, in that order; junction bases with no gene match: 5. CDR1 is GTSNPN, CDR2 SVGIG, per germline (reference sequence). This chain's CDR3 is CAWSPPGGNTEAFF. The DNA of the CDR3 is TGTGCCTGGAGCCCACCAGGGGGGAACACTGAAGCTTTCTTT.

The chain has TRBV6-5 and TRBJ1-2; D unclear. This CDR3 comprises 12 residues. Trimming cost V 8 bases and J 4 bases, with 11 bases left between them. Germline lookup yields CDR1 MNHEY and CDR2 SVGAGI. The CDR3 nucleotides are TGTGCCAGCTGGATTAGGGTCTATGGCTACACCTTC. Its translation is CASWIRVYGYTF.

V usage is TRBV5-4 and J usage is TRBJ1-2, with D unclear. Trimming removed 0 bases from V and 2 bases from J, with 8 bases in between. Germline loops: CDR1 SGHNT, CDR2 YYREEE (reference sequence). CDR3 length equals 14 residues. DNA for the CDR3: TGTGCCAGCAGCTTGGGGAGGGAGAACTATGGCTACACCTTC. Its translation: CASSLGRENYGYTF.

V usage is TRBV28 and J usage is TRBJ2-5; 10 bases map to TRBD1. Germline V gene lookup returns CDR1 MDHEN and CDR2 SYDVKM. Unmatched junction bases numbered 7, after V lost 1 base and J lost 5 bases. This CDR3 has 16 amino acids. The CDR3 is CASSLSGGQGRETQYF. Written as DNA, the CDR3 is TGTGCCAGCAGTTTATCGGGGGGACAGGGGAGGGAGACCCAGTACTTC.

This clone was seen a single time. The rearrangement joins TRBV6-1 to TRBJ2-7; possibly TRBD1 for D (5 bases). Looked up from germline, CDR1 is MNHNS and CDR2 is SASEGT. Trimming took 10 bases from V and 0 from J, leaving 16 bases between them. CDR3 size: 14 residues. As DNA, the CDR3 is TGTGCCACCCTCCCGACAGTCCTCTCCTACGAGCAGTACTTC. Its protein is CATLPTVLSYEQYF.

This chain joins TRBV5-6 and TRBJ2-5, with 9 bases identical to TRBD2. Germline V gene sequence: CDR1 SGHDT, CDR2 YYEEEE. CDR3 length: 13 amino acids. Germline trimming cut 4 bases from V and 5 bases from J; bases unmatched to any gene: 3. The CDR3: CASSPGLAETQYF. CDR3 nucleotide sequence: TGTGCCAGCAGCCCGGGACTAGCCGAGACCCAGTACTTC.

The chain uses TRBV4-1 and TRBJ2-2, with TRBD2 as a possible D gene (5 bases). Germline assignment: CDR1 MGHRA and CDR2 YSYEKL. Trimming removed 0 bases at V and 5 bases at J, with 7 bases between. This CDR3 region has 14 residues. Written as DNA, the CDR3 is TGCGCCAGCAGCCAAGAGTCGGGGACCGGGGAGCTGTTTTTT. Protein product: CASSQESGTGELFF.